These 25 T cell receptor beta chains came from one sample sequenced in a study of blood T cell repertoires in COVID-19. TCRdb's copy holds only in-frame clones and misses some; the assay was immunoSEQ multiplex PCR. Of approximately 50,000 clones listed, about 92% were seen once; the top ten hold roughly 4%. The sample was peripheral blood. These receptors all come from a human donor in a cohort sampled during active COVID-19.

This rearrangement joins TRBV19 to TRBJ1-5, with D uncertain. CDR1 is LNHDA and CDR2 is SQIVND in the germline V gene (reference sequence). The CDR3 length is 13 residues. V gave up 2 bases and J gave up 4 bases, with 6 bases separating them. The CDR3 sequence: CASSINRNQPQHF. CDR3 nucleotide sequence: TGTGCCAGTAGTATAAACAGAAATCAGCCCCAGCATTTT.

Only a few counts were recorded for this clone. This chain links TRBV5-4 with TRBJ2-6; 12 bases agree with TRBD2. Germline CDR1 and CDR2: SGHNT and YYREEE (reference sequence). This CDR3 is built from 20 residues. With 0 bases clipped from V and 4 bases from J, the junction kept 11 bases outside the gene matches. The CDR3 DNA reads TGTGCCAGCAGCTTGGGATGGACTAGCGGGAAAGCGGTAGGGGCCAACGTCCTGACTTTC. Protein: CASSLGWTSGKAVGANVLTF.

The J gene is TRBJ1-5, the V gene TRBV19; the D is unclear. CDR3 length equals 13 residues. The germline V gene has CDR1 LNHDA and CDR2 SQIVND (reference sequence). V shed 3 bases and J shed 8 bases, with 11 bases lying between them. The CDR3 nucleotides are TGTGCCAGTAGTATCGAGGCTATCGAGCCCCAGCATTTT. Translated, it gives CASSIEAIEPQHF. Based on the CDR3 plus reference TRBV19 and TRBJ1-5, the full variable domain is DGGITQSPKYLFRKEGQNVTLSCEQNLNHDAMYWYRQDPGQGLRLIYYSQIVNDFQKGDIAEGYSVSREKKESFPLTVTSAQKNPTAFYLCASSIEAIEPQHFGDGTRLSIL.

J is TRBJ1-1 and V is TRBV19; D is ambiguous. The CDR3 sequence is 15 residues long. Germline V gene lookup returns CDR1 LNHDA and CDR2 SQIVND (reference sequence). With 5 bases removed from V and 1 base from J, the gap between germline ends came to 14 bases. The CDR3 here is CASSSQRLGNTEAFF. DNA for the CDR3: TGTGCCAGTAGTTCACAGAGACTAGGGAACACTGAAGCTTTCTTT.

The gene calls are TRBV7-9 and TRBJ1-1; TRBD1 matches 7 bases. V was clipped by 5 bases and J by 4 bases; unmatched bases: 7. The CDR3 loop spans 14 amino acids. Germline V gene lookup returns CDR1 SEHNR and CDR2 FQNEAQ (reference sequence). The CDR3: CASSQNTGVTEAFF. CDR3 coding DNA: TGTGCCAGCAGCCAAAATACAGGGGTCACTGAAGCTTTCTTT.

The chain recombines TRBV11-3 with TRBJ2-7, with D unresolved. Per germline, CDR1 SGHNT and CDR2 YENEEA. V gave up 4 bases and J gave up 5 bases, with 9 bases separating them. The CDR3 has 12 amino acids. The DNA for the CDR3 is TGTGCCAGCAGCTATCAGAACGACGAGCAGTACTTC. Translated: CASSYQNDEQYF.

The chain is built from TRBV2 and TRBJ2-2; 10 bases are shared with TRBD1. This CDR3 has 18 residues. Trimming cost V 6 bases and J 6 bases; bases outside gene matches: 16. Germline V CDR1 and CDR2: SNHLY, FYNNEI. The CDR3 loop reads CASSDLSFGTGDPGELFF. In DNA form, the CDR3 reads TGTGCCAGCAGCGACCTCAGTTTTGGGACAGGGGATCCCGGGGAGCTGTTTTTT.

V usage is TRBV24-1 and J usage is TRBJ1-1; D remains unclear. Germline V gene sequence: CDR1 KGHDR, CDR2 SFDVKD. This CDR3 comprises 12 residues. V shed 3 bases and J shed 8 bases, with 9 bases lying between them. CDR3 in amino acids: CATSDGPREAFF. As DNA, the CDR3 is TGTGCCACCAGTGATGGGCCCAGGGAAGCTTTCTTT.

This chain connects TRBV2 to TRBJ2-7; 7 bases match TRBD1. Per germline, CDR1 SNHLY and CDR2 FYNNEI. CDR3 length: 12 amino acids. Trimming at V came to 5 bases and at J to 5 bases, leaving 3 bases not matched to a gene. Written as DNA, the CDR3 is TGTGCCAGCAGTACCGGGACAGACGAGCAGTACTTC. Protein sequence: CASSTGTDEQYF.

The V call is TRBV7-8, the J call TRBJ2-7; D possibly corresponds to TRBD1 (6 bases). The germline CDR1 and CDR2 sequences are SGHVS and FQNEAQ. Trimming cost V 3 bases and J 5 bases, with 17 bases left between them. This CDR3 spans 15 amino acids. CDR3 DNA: TGTGCCAGCAGCTTCTCAGGGGCCCGCTTTGACGAGCAGTACTTC. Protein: CASSFSGARFDEQYF.

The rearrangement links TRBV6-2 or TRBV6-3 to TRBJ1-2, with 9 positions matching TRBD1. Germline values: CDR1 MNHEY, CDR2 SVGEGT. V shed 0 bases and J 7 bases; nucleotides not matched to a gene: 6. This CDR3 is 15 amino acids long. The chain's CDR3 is CASSYSGQGMIGYTF. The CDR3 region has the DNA TGTGCCAGCAGTTACTCAGGACAGGGGATGATTGGCTACACCTTC.

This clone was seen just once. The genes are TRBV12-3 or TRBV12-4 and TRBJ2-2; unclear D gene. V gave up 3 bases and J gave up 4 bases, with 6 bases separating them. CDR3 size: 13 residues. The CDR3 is CASSFRGTGELFF. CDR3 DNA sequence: TGTGCCAGCAGTTTTCGCGGCACCGGGGAGCTGTTTTTT.

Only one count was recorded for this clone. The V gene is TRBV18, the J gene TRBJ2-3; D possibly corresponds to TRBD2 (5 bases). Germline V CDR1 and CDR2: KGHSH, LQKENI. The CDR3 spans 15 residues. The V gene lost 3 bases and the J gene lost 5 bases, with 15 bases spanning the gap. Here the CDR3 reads CASSPPGISVDTQYF. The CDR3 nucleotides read TGTGCCAGCTCACCCCCCGGGATCTCGGTAGATACGCAGTATTTT.

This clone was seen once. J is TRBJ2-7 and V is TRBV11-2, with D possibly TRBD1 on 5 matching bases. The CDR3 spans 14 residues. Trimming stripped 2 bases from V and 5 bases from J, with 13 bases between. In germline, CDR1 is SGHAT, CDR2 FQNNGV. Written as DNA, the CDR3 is TGTGCCAGCAGCTTAAAGGTTGGGGCACACGAGCAGTACTTC. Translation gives CASSLKVGAHEQYF.

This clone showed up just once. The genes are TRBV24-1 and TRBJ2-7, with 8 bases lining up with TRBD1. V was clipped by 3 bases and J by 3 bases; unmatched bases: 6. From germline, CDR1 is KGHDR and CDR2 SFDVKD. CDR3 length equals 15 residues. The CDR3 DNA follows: TGTGCCACCAGTGATACCGGGACAGGACGCTACGAGCAGTACTTC. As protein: CATSDTGTGRYEQYF.

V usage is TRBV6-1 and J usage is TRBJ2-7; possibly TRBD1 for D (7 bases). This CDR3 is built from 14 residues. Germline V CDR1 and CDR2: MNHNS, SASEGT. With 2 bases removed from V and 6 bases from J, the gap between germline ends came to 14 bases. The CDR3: CASSEMEGASEQYV. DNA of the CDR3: TGTGCCAGCAGTGAAATGGAGGGGGCCAGCGAGCAGTACGTC.

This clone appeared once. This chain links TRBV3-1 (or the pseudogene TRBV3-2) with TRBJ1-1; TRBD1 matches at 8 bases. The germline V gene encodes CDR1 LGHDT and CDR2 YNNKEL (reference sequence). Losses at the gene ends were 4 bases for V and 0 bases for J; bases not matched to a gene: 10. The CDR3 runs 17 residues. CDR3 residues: CASSLFMTGDLNTEAFF. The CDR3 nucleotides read TGTGCCAGCAGCCTATTTATGACAGGGGATTTGAACACTGAAGCTTTCTTT.

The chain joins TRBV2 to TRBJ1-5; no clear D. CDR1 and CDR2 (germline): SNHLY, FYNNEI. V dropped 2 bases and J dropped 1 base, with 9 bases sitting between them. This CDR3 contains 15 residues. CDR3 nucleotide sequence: TGTGCCAGCAGTGAAATCTGGAGGAGCAATCAGCCCCAGCATTTT. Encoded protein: CASSEIWRSNQPQHF.

The CDR3: CGGGRNTGELFF. In DNA form, the CDR3 reads TGTGGCGGGGGGCGGAACACCGGGGAGCTGTTTTTT. The chain recombines TRBV7-9 with TRBJ2-2; 8 nucleotides match TRBD2. Germline CDR1 SEHNR, CDR2 FQNEAQ (reference sequence). CDR3 length equals 12 residues.

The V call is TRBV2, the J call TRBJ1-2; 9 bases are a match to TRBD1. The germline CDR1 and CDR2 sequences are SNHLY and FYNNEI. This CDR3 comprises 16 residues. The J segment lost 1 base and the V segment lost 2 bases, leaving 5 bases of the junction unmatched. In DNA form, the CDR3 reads TGTGCCAGCAGTGAATATAGGACAGGGGTTAACTATGGCTACACCTTC. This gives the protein CASSEYRTGVNYGYTF.

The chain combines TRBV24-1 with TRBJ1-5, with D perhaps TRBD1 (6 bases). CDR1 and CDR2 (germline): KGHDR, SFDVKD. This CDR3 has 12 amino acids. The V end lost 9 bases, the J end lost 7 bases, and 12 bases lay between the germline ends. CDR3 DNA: TGTGCCACCTCAGGGGTGGGCCAGCCCCAGCATTTT. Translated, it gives CATSGVGQPQHF.

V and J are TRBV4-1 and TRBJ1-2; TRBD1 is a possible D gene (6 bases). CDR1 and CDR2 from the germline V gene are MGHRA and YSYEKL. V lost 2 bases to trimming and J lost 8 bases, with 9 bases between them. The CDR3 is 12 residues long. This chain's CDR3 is CASSQHRDGYTF. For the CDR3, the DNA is TGCGCCAGCAGCCAACACAGGGACGGCTACACCTTC.

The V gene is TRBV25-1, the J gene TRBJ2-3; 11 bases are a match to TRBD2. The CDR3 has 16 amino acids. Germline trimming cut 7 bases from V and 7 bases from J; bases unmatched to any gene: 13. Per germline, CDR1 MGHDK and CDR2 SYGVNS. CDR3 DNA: TGTGCCAGCACTACTGGGACTAGCGGAGGCGTGAATACGCAGTATTTT. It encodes CASTTGTSGGVNTQYF.

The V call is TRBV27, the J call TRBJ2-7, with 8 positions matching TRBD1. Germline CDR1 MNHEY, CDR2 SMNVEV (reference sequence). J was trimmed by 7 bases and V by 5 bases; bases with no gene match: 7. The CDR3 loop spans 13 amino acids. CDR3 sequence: CASSPNTGGEQYF. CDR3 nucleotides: TGTGCCAGCAGTCCCAACACAGGGGGAGAGCAGTACTTC.

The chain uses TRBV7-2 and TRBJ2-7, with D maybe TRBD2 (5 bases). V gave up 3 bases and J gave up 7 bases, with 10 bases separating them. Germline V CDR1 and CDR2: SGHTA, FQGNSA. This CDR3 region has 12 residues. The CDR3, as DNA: TGTGCCAGCAGCTTTATCAGAGGGGAGCAGTACGTC. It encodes CASSFIRGEQYV.